This TCR beta chain was recorded in a study of shared clonotypes between healthy human individuals. Study-level information: The study drew on two women and a few men aged 18 to 49 as donors. The study used three CD4 naive, three CD4 memory, two CD8 naive and one CD8 memory plate per donor.

Here immunoSEQ multiplex PCR was the method, and the copy in TCRdb shows in-frame clones only, minus some. The top ten hold around 1.7% of the sample, which has about 2,200,000 clones, about 92% seen once. In regard to this clone: Its target is not known.

As defined, naive CD8 cells were CD45RO-negative and positively selected for CCR7, with terminally differentiated effector memory CD45RA+ cells excluded. Study observations and caveats: Rarefaction showed sorted-subset sequencing was incomplete despite large depth. When naive CD4 clonotypes were compared across several donors, around 5% were shared.

V gave up 0 bases and J gave up 13 bases; unmatched junction bases: 11. Germline V CDR1 and CDR2: SGDLS, YYNGEE. CDR3 length: 16 residues. The source of this sequence is a man aged 18 to 29 in good health. Some clones in this sample may be carry-over from other donors' samples. The sample taken for sequencing was naive CD8+ T cells from PBMCs. The chain joins TRBV9 to TRBJ2-1; 12 bases agree with TRBD1. The CDR3 spells CASSVESGTGGEDQFF. In nucleotides, the CDR3 is TGTGCCAGCAGCGTAGAATCCGGGACAGGGGGCGAAGACCAGTTCTTC.